This T cell receptor beta chain was sequenced during a study of cytomegalovirus exposure and HLA in healthy donors. This clone came up once. The germline V gene encodes CDR1 MNHEY and CDR2 SMNVEV (reference sequence). Trimming left V 5 bases short and J 5 bases short, with 12 bases between. The CDR3 consists of 13 residues. PCR amplification relied on 60 Vbeta primers (plus 13 Jbeta primers). Sequenced by immunoSEQ multiplex PCR; TCRdb stores in-frame clones only, minus some. The repertoire consists of under 200,000 clones, with roughly 84% occurring once and the leading ten covering under 0.4%. Sequencing input: PBMCs. The receptor comes from a boy aged 2 to 10 in good health and CMV-seronegative. V and J are TRBV27 and TRBJ2-5; D ambiguous. This CDR3 reads CASSPATQETQYF. CDR3 coding DNA: TGTGCCAGCAGTCCCGCAACCCAGGAGACCCAGTACTTC.